This T cell receptor (beta chain) emerged from a study of T cells after yellow fever vaccination. MiXCR, run by TCRdb on the 5' RACE reads, gives a single entry per CDR3 protein. The data contain a few hundred thousand distinct CDR3 sequences, over 3.5% of them singletons. V shed 3 bases and J 7 bases; nucleotides not matched to a gene: 5. The CDR3 is made up of 15 amino acids. Per the germline V gene, CDR1 is SGHVS and CDR2 is FNYEAQ. The chain carries TRBV7-6 and TRBJ2-3, with 12 positions matching TRBD2. The sequencing here drew on PBMCs, taken 5 days after the yellow fever booster vaccination. The clonotype originates from a man in his late teens or twenties who received the YFV17D yellow fever vaccine. Here the CDR3 reads CASSFLAGGPNTQYF. CDR3 nucleotides: TGTGCCAGCAGCTTTCTAGCGGGGGGGCCTAATACGCAGTATTTT.